What follows describes a single T cell receptor beta chain. Its antigen is currently not known. No clone much larger than this one lies a single base away; base qualities are absent. This record belongs to a study of blood T cell repertoires in COVID-19 (dated by TCRdb to 2020 to 2022). Regarding the study in general: Collaborator samples came from the United States, Italy and Spain and covered acute and convalescent phases of COVID-19. The material from the prospective study consisted of cDNA or gDNA derived from T cells, B-cell-depleted T cells, or PBMCs. Deeply sampled blood TCRbeta repertoires from subjects exposed to, actively infected with, or recovered from COVID-19 were included in the dataset. The repertoires were made available in a free public database intended to serve as a resource for research on the immune response to SARS-CoV-2. Samples came from the ongoing ImmuneRACE study (first 160 participants) plus 1,254 subjects from 6 global collaborators. The sample metadata nearly always contained a de-identified subject ID, COVID-19 status, age in years and sex. Where HLA class I and class II types were available, the types were taken from metadata supplied by the sample provider, not from assay-based typing. The paper's findings and limits, for the study overall: How much clinical and demographic metadata was included differed by source and by participant, and the metadata was provided uncurated.

One collaborating source in Seattle enrolled patients during active infection and followed them longitudinally through the course of disease. Whole blood was collected in K2EDTA tubes by collaborating institutions according to the institutions' own protocols. Collaborator samples were shipped for TCRbeta analysis as frozen whole blood, isolated PBMCs, or DNA extracted from either sample type. TCRbeta CDR3 regions were amplified from genomic DNA using the immunoSEQ Assay, a bias-controlled multiplex PCR. Per the authors' processing: Nucleated cell counts per sample were estimated from amplification of reference gene primers within the assay. To quantify the absolute abundance of each unique TCRbeta CDR3 rearrangement, sequence reads were collapsed and filtered. For each sample, productive Simpson clonality was calculated by taking the square root of Simpson's diversity index across productive rearrangements. The table was pulled from immuneACCESS by TCRdb, which kept in-frame rearrangements only. Such tables lose some clones; where checked, under half of the loss comes from unresolved V genes, and the rest has no known cause. V and J calls and clone size are as listed in that table; D and trimming were resolved from the DNA. This sample comprises approximately 330,000 clones, roughly 89% of them detected only once. Clones ranked in the top ten supply approximately 0.98% of the sample.

This receptor was taken from a woman in her 40s with COVID-19, enrolled during active disease. Sample: peripheral blood.

The nucleotide sequence is given as TGTGCCTGGAGTGTACAAACGGGCACTGAAGCTTTCTTT. Translated, it reads CAWSVQTGTEAFF. This chain joins TRBV30 to TRBJ1-1; the D gene remains uncertain. From the germline V gene (reference sequence), CDR1 is GTSNPN and CDR2 is SVGIG. The CDR3, from cysteine to phenylalanine, totals 13 residues. Only CDR3 DNA is held: 39 bases, read in frame from base 1. V lost 0 bases and J lost 4 bases; the stretch between them is 9 bases long.